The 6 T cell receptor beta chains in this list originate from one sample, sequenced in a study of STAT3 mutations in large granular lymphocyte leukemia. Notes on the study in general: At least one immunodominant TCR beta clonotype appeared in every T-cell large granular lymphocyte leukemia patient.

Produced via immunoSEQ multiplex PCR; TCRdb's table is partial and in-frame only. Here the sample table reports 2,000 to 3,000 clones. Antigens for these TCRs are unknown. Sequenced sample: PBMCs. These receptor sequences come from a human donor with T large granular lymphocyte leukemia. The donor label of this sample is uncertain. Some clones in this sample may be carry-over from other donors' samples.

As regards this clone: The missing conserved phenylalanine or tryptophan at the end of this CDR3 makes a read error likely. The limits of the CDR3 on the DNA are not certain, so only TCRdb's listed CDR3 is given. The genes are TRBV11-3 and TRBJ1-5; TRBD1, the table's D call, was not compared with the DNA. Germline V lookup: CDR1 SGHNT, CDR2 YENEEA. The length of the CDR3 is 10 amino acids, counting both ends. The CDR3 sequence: CASSSNEGMA.

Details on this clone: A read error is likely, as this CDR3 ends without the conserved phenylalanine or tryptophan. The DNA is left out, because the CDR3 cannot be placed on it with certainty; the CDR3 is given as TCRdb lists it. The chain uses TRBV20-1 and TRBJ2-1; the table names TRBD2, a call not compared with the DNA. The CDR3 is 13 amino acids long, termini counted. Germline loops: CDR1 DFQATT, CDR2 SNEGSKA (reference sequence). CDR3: CSARGITSRAYNE.

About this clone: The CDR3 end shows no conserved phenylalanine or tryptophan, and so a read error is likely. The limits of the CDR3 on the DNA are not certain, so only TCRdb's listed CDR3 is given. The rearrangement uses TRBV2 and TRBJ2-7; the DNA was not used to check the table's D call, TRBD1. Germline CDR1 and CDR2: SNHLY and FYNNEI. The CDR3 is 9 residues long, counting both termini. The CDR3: CASRDSSYE.

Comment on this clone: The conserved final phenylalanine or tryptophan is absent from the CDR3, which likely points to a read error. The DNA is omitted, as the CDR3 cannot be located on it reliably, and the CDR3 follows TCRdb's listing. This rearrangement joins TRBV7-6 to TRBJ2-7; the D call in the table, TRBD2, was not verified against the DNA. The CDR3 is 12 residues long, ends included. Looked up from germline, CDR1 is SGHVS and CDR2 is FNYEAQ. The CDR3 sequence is CASSLDAGTWNE.

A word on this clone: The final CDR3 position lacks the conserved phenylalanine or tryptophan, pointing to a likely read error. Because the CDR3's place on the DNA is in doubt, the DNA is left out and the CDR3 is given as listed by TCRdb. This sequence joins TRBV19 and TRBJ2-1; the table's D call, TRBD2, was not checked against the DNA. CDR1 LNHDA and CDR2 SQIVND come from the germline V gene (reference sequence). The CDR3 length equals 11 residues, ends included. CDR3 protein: CASSWGGANNE.

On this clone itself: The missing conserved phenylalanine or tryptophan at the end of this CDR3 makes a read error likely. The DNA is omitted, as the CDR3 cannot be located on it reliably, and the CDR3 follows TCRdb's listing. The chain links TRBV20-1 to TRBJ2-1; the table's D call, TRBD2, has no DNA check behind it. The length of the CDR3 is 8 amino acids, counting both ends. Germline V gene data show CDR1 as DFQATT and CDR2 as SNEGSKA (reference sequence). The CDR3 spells CSAGGGTE.